This T cell receptor (beta chain) was recorded in a study of T cell clones after liver transplantation. Within the sample, this clone is medium-sized (0.01 to 0.1%). Some clones are missing from TCRdb's copy, which holds only in-frame ones; the method was immunoSEQ multiplex PCR. Of 9,500 to 10,000 clones in the sample, about two thirds were seen once. The germline V gene has CDR1 SEHNR and CDR2 FQNEAQ (reference sequence). Between the trimmed V and J ends, which lost 2 bases and 4 bases, there was a span of 14 bases. CDR3 length: 15 residues. The source is a human patient who received a liver transplant. Some T cells may be supplied by the graft donor. Sequenced here: CD8+ T cells from blood, sampled at the approximately 16-month timepoint. This chain links TRBV7-9 with TRBJ2-5; D is unclear. The CDR3 sequence is CASSLSGGVGETQYF. The CDR3 DNA reads as TGTGCCAGCAGCTTAAGTGGCGGCGTTGGAGAGACCCAGTACTTC.